These 12 T cell receptor beta chains were sequenced from one sample in a study of T-cell reconstitution after alpha-beta-depleted transplantation in children. This sample's TCRbeta library carried unique molecular identifier barcodes. MiXCR, run by TCRdb on the PCR reads, gives a single entry per CDR3 protein. This table holds approximately 400,000 distinct CDR3 sequences, 16% found once. The sample consisted of PBMCs, mostly from graft donor cells, taken 360 days after TCRalphabeta/CD19-depleted stem cell transplant. The receptor set was obtained from a boy in the first two years of life who had a stem cell transplant for Wiskott-Aldrich syndrome, so the T cells may come from the graft donor.

This clonotype has only one observation. A much bigger clone sits one base away, suggesting this may be a read error. The chain carries TRBV4-1 and TRBJ2-5; D possibly corresponds to TRBD2 (5 bases). There are 15 residues in the CDR3. In germline, CDR1 is MGHRA, CDR2 YSYEKL. CDR3 coding DNA: TGCGCCATCAGCCAAGACCCAACTAGAAAGGAGACCCAGTACTTC. Its protein product is CAISQDPTRKETQYF.

The rearrangement uses TRBV7-9 and TRBJ2-3; maybe TRBD2 (7 bases). Trimming shortened V by 2 bases and J by 4 bases, and 10 bases separated the two germline ends. The CDR3 loop spans 14 amino acids. Per germline, CDR1 SEHNR and CDR2 FQNEAQ (reference sequence). The CDR3 protein is CASSLTGRADTQYF. The CDR3 DNA reads as TGTGCCAGCAGCTTAACAGGGAGGGCAGATACGCAGTATTTT.

The gene calls are TRBV25-1 and TRBJ2-7; D remains ambiguous. CDR3 length: 12 amino acids. V lost 1 base and J lost 6, with 7 bases in between. CDR1 is MGHDK, CDR2 SYGVNS, per germline. DNA for the CDR3: TGTGCCAGCAGTGAATTGGTAGGCGAGCAGTACTTC. Protein: CASSELVGEQYF.

This clonotype was seen more than once but under ten times. The V and J genes are TRBV20-1 and TRBJ2-1; D is undetermined. V dropped 4 bases and J dropped 4 bases, with 5 bases sitting between them. The V gene's germline CDR1 is DFQATT and CDR2 SNEGSKA (reference sequence). The CDR3 sequence is 11 residues long. CDR3 residues: CSAITYNEQFF. The CDR3 DNA reads as TGCAGTGCTATAACATACAATGAGCAGTTCTTC.

The rearrangement links TRBV7-8 to TRBJ2-1; D gene uncertain. Germline V CDR1 and CDR2: SGHVS, FQNEAQ. The CDR3 covers 15 residues. The germline V and J ends were trimmed by 4 bases and 2 bases, with 12 bases remaining between them. CDR3 amino acids: CASSSPNYAYNEQFF. In DNA, the CDR3 is TGTGCCAGCAGCTCTCCCAATTACGCCTACAATGAGCAGTTCTTC.

The chain carries TRBV30 and TRBJ1-1; D is unclear. V was shortened by 3 bases and J by 0 bases, with 11 bases between the two germline ends. The CDR3 sequence is 14 residues long. Germline V gene lookup returns CDR1 GTSNPN and CDR2 SVGIG (reference sequence). The CDR3 loop reads CAWSYIPVNTEAFF. The CDR3 region has the DNA TGTGCCTGGAGCTACATCCCCGTGAACACTGAAGCTTTCTTT.

This clonotype has a handful of counts. The rearrangement joins TRBV7-9 to TRBJ2-1; possible D gene TRBD2, 5 bases. The V end was cut by 5 bases, the J end by 0 bases, with 17 bases between. The germline V gene encodes CDR1 SEHNR and CDR2 FQNEAQ (reference sequence). This CDR3 has 17 amino acids. The CDR3 sequence is CASSPLGKRSSYNEQFF. CDR3 bases: TGTGCCAGCAGCCCGTTGGGGAAGCGGAGCTCCTACAATGAGCAGTTCTTC.

In this sample, this clonotype turned up a few times. The chain combines TRBV28 with TRBJ1-6; 9 bases map to TRBD1. Germline V gene data show CDR1 as MDHEN and CDR2 as SYDVKM. The CDR3 loop spans 15 amino acids. V shed 4 bases and J 7 bases; nucleotides not matched to a gene: 5. CDR3 nucleotide sequence: TGTGCCAGCAGTTCCTCCGGGACAGGGAATTCACCCCTCCACTTT. This gives the protein CASSSSGTGNSPLHF.

This clonotype was seen a handful of times. The V and J genes are TRBV29-1 and TRBJ2-5; possible D gene TRBD1, 7 bases. The CDR3 has 15 amino acids. Germline assignment: CDR1 SQVTM and CDR2 ANQGSEA. The V gene lost 2 bases and the J gene lost 4 bases, with 17 bases spanning the gap. CDR3 loop: CSVEFHGQEGETQYF. The CDR3 nucleotides read TGCAGCGTTGAATTCCACGGACAGGAGGGAGAGACCCAGTACTTC.

This clonotype occurred many times. V and J are TRBV24-1 and TRBJ2-3; TRBD2 matches at 11 bases. Losses at the gene ends were 5 bases for V and 4 bases for J; bases not matched to a gene: 10. The CDR3 is 17 amino acids. Germline values: CDR1 KGHDR, CDR2 SFDVKD. In DNA, the CDR3 is TGTGCCACCAGTGTCGAGGGACTAGCGGAACAGCCAGATACGCAGTATTTT. Translating it yields CATSVEGLAEQPDTQYF.

To note about this clonotype: The junction departs from the called germline gene at one end, perhaps through a read error. The chain uses TRBV4-3 and TRBJ2-3; 11 bases agree with TRBD2. The germline V gene has CDR1 LGHNA and CDR2 YSLEER. There are 15 residues in the CDR3. The CDR3 nucleotides are TGCGCCAGCAGCCAGACCATAGCGGGAGGGCCTAAGGGACATTTT. Amino acid sequence: CASSQTIAGGPKGHF.

This clonotype was counted a few times. J is TRBJ1-3 and V is TRBV28; tentative D call: TRBD1 (5 bases). This CDR3 is 15 amino acids long. Trimming removed 2 bases at V and 4 bases at J, with 12 bases between. Germline CDR1 MDHEN, CDR2 SYDVKM. The DNA for the CDR3 is TGTGCCAGCAGTTTACATTGGGGGTACGGAAACACCATATATTTT. The encoded protein is CASSLHWGYGNTIYF. Complete variable domain (other parts from reference TRBV28 and TRBJ1-3): DVKVTQSSRYLVKRTGEKVFLECVQDMDHENMFWYRQDPGLGLRLIYFSYDVKMKEKGDIPEGYSVSREKKERFSLILESASTNQTSMYLCASSLHWGYGNTIYFGEGSWLTVV.